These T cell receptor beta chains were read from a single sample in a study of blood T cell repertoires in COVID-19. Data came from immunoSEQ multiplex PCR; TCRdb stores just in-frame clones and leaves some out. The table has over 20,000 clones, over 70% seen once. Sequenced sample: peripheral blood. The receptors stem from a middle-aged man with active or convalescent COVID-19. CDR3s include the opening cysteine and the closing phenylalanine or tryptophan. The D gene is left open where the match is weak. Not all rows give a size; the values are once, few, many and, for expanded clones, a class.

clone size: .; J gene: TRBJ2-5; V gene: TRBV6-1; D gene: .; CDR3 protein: CASSYRSDKETQYF; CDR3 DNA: TGTGCCAGCAGTTATCGGAGCGATAAAGAGACCCAGTACTTC
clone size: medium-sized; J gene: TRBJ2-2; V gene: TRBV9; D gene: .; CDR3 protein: CASSVFPGELFF; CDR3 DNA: TGTGCCAGCAGCGTTTTTCCTGGGGAGCTGTTTTTT
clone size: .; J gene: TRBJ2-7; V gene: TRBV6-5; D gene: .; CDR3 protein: CASSYAGNPYEQYF; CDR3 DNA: TGTGCCAGCAGTTACGCAGGCAATCCCTACGAGCAGTACTTC
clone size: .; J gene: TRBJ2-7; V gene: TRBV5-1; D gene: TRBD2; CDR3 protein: CATKLGTSGYEQYF; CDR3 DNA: TGCGCCACCAAATTGGGGACTAGCGGCTACGAGCAGTACTTC
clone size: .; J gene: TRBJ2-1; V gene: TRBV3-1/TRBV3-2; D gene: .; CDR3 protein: CASSGASRAHNEQFF; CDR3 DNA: TGTGCCAGCAGCGGGGCTAGTCGGGCCCACAATGAGCAGTTCTTC
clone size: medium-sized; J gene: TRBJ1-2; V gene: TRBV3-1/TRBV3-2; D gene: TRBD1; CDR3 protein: CASSPTGWVYTF; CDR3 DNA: TGTGCCAGCAGCCCGACAGGGTGGGTCTACACCTTC
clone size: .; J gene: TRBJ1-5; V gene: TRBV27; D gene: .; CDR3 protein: CASRATGNSNQPQHF; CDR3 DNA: TGTGCCAGCAGAGCAACAGGGAACAGCAATCAGCCCCAGCATTTT
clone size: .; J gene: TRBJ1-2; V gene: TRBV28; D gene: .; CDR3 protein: CASSPPGVPTPNYGYTF; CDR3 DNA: TGTGCCAGCAGTCCTCCAGGGGTACCGACCCCTAACTATGGCTACACCTTC
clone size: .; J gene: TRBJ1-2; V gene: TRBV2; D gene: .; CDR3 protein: CASPAGPHGYTF; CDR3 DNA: TGTGCCAGCCCGGCGGGGCCGCATGGCTACACCTTC
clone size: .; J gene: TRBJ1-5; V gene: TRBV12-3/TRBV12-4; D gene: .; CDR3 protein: CASSRIWGQPQHF; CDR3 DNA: TGTGCCAGCAGTCGAATCTGGGGCCAGCCCCAGCATTTT
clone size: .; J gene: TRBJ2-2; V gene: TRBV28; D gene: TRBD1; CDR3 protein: CASSRQGAVGELFF; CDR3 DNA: TGTGCCAGCAGCCGACAGGGGGCGGTTGGGGAGCTGTTTTTT
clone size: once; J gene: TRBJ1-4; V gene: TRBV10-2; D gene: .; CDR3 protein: CAISDSPKAPATNEKLFF; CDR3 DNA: TGCGCCATCTCGGACAGCCCTAAAGCCCCTGCAACTAATGAAAAACTGTTTTTT
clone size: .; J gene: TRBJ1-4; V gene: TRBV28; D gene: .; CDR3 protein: CASSLSGWEKLFF; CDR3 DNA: TGTGCCAGCAGTTTGTCGGGATGGGAAAAACTGTTTTTT
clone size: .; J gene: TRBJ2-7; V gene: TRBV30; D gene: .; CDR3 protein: CAWDTGTLSSYEQYF; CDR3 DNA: TGTGCCTGGGATACCGGGACACTTTCCTCCTACGAGCAGTACTTC
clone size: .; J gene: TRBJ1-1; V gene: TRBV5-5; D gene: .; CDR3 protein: CASSLAARWAFF; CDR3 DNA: TGTGCCAGCAGCTTGGCGGCCAGGTGGGCTTTCTTT
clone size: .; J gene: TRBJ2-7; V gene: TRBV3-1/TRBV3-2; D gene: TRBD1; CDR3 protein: CASSQAWDRTYEQYF; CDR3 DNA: TGTGCCAGCAGCCAAGCTTGGGACAGAACATACGAGCAGTACTTC
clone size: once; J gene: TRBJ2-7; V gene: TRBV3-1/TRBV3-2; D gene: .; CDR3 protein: CASSQEQGSYEQYF; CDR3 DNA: TGTGCCAGCAGCCAAGAACAGGGATCCTACGAGCAGTACTTC
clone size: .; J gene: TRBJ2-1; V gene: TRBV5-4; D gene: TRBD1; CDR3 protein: CASSFGQGARNEQFF; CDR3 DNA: TGTGCCAGCAGCTTTGGGCAGGGGGCTCGGAATGAGCAGTTCTTC
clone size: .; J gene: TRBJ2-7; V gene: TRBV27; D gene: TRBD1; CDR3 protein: CASSLQGAGQYF; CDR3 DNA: TGTGCCAGCAGTTTGCAGGGGGCCGGGCAGTACTTC
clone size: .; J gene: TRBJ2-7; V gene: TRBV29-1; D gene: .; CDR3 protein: CSVEGQRPYEQYF; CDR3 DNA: TGCAGCGTTGAAGGACAGCGACCCTACGAGCAGTACTTC
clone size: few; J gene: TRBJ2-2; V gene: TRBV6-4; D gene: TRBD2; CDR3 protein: CASSDSGGGAPGELFF; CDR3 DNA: TGTGCCAGCAGTGACTCCGGCGGGGGGGCCCCCGGGGAGCTGTTTTTT
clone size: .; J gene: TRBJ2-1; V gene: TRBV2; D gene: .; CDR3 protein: CASTQLDNEQFF; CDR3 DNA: TGTGCCAGCACCCAACTAGACAATGAGCAGTTCTTC
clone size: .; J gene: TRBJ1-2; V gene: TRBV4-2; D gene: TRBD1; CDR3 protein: CASSQVERTGKSGYTF; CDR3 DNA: TGTGCCAGCAGCCAAGTTGAGCGGACAGGCAAAAGTGGCTACACCTTC
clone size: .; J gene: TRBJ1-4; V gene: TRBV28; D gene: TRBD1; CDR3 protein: CASSTPWGQTRFLFF; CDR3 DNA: TGTGCCAGCAGTACCCCCTGGGGACAGACAAGGTTTTTGTTTTTT
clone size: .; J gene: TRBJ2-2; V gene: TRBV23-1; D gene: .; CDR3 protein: CASSPHWWGQGFTGELFF; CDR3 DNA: TGCGCCAGCAGTCCCCATTGGTGGGGACAAGGTTTCACCGGGGAGCTGTTTTTT
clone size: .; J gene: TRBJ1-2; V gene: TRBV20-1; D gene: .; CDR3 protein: CSASGELEGGYTF; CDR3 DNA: TGCAGTGCTAGTGGTGAGCTGGAGGGTGGCTACACCTTC
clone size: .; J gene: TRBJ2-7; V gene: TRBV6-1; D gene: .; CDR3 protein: CASSEVTGSYEQYF; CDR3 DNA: TGTGCCAGCAGTGAAGTAACAGGTTCCTACGAGCAGTACTTC
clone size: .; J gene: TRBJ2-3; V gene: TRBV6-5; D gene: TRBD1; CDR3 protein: CATQPPTGTDTQYF; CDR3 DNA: TGTGCCACCCAACCACCGACAGGGACGGATACGCAGTATTTT
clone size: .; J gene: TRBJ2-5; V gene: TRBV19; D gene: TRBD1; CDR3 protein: CASSPYRDSLHQETQYF; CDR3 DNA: TGTGCCAGTAGTCCCTACCGGGACAGCTTACACCAAGAGACCCAGTACTTC
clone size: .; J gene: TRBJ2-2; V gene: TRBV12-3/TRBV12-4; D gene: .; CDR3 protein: CASSLAGAGELFF; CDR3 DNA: TGTGCCAGCAGTTTGGCAGGTGCAGGGGAGCTGTTTTTT
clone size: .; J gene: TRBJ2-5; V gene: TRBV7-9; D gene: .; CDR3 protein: CASSTDQETQYF; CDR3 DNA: TGTGCCAGCAGCACAGACCAAGAGACCCAGTACTTC
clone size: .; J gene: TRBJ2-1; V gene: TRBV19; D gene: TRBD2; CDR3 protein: CASSMGVSGTRNEQFF; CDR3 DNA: TGTGCCAGTAGTATGGGGGTTAGCGGGACCCGCAATGAGCAGTTCTTC
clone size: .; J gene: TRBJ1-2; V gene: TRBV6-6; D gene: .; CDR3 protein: CASSPTRDTIYGYTF; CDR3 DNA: TGTGCCAGCAGCCCCACCCGGGACACTATCTATGGCTACACCTTC
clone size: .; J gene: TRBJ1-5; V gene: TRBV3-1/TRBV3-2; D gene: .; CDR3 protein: CASSQEGGGGSQHF; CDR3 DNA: TGTGCCAGCAGCCAAGAGGGCGGCGGGGGGTCCCAGCATTTT
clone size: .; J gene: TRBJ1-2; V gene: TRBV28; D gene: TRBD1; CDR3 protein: CASSPRQGTGGRYTF; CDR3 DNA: TGTGCCAGCAGCCCACGTCAGGGGACAGGGGGCCGCTACACCTTC
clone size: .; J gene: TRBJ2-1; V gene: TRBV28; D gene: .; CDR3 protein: CASSLVGGTYNEQFF; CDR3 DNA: TGTGCCAGCAGTCTCGTCGGGGGTACCTACAATGAGCAGTTCTTC
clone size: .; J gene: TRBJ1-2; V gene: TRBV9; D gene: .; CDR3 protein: CASSVGPLGSYGYTF; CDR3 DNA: TGTGCCAGCAGCGTAGGACCCCTGGGGAGCTATGGCTACACCTTC
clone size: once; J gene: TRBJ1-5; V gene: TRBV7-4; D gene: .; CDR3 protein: CASSLHRDVGQPQHF; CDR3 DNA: TGTGCCAGCAGCTTACACCGGGATGTGGGTCAGCCCCAGCATTTT
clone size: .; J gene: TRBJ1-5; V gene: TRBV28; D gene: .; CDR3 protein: CASSLSGYQPQHF; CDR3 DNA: TGTGCCAGCAGTTTATCGGGTTATCAGCCCCAGCATTTT
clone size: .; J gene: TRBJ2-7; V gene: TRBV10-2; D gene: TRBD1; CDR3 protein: CASSDTDRALSYEQYF; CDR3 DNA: TGCGCCAGCAGTGATACGGACAGGGCCCTCTCCTACGAGCAGTACTTC
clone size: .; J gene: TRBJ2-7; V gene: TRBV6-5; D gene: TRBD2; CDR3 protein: CASSYTGTSIYEQYF; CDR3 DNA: TGTGCCAGCAGTTATACGGGGACTAGCATCTACGAGCAGTACTTC
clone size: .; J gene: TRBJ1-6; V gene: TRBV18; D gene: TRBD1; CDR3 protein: CASSPPDRDHSPLHF; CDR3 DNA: TGTGCCAGCTCACCACCGGACAGGGACCATTCACCCCTCCACTTT
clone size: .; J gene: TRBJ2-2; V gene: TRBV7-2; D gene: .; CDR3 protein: CASSPTDYNTGELFF; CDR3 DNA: TGTGCCAGCAGCCCTACCGACTATAACACCGGGGAGCTGTTTTTT
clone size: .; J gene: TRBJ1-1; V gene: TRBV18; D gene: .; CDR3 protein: CASSPAVIFAEAFF; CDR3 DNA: TGTGCCAGCTCACCCGCAGTTATTTTCGCTGAAGCTTTCTTT
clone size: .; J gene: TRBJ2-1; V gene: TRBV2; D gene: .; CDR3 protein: CASRWGVMNEQFF; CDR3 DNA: TGTGCCAGCCGATGGGGCGTGATGAATGAGCAGTTCTTC
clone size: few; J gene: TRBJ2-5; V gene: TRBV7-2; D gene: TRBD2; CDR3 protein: CASTSSTSAKETQYF; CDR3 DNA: TGTGCCAGCACCTCTTCGACTAGCGCGAAAGAGACCCAGTACTTC
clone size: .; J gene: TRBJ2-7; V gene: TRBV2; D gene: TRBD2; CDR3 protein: CASRWTSGGVYEQYF; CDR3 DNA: TGTGCCAGCAGGTGGACTAGCGGGGGGGTCTACGAGCAGTACTTC
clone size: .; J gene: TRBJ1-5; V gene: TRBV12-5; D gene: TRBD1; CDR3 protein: CASGLVQSTGWNQPQHF; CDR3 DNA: TGTGCTAGTGGTTTGGTACAGTCGACAGGGTGGAATCAGCCCCAGCATTTT
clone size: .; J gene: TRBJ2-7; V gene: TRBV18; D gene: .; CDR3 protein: CASSPPDRPAYEQYF; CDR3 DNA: TGTGCCAGCTCACCACCTGACAGGCCCGCCTACGAGCAGTACTTC
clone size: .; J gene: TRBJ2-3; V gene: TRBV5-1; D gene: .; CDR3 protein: CASSPPGRRDTDTQYF; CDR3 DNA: TGCGCCAGCAGCCCCCCGGGGAGGCGGGACACAGATACGCAGTATTTT
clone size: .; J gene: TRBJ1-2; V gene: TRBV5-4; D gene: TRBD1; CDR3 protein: CASSFGTGTDGYTF; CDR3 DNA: TGTGCCAGCAGCTTCGGGACAGGGACCGATGGCTACACCTTC
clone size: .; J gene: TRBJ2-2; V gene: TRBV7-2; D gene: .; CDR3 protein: CASNTRGGYPTGELFF; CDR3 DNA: TGTGCCAGCAACACCCGTGGGGGGTATCCCACCGGGGAGCTGTTTTTT
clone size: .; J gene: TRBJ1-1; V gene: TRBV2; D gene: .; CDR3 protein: CATRGNTEAFF; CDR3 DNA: TGTGCCACACGGGGTAACACTGAAGCTTTCTTT
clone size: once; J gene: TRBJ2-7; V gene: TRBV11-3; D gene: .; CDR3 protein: CASSLSPIEGSEQYF; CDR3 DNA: TGTGCCAGCAGCTTATCCCCTATTGAGGGTTCCGAGCAGTACTTC
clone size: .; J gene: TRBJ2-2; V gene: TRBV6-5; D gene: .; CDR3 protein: CASTPSGPVTGELFF; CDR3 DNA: TGTGCCAGCACCCCCTCAGGTCCGGTCACCGGGGAGCTGTTTTTT
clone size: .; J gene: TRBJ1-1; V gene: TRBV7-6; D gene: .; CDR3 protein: CASSDLQRGTEAFF; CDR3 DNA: TGTGCCAGCAGCGACCTACAGCGGGGCACTGAAGCTTTCTTT
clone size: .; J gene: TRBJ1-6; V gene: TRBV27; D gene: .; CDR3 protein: CASSPGMSSPLHF; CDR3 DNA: TGTGCCAGCAGCCCCGGTATGAGTTCACCCCTCCACTTT
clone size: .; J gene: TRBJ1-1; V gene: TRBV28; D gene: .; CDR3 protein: CASSLTGDPNTEAFF; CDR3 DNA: TGTGCCAGCAGTTTGACGGGGGATCCGAACACTGAAGCTTTCTTT